The 3 T cell receptor beta chains presented below share a single source sample, sequenced in a study of cytomegalovirus exposure and HLA in healthy donors (dated by TCRdb to 2016 to 2017). To prepare the library, the immunoSEQ multiplex PCR assay was applied. For the multiplex PCR, a mixture combining 60 forward primers for TCR Vbeta segments and 13 reverse primers for TCR Jbeta segments was used. Held by TCRdb, this immuneACCESS table contains in-frame sequences only and omits some clones. Under half of the omission traces to an unresolved V gene where checked; the cause of the rest is unknown. The sample data list 200,000 to 250,000 clones, and roughly 75% of these were observed just once. The ten largest clonotypes hold approximately 1.7% of the sample. The sequencing sample was made of PBMCs. Every receptor here comes from a woman in her twenties or thirties in good health and CMV-seronegative.

This chain joins TRBV18 and TRBJ1-1; D is perhaps TRBD1 (6 bases). From germline, CDR1 is KGHSH and CDR2 LQKENI. V was pared by 2 bases and J by 7 bases, with 8 bases between. This CDR3 is built from 12 residues. Written as DNA, the CDR3 is TGTGCCAGCTCACCAGAGACAGGTGAAGCTTTCTTT. Translating it yields CASSPETGEAFF.

CDR3 bases: TGTGCCAGCAGTGAAGAACCCCTAAGTCAGCCCCAGCATTTT. Amino acid sequence: CASSEEPLSQPQHF. The rearrangement links TRBV6-1 to TRBJ1-5; D is uncertain. V was clipped by 1 base and J by 6 bases, with 10 bases between them. CDR1 and CDR2 from the germline V gene are MNHNS and SASEGT. The CDR3 is made up of 14 amino acids.

V and J are TRBV18 and TRBJ1-2; the D is unclear. The V end was cut by 8 bases, the J end by 5 bases, with 18 bases between. The germline gives CDR1 KGHSH, CDR2 LQKENI. CDR3 length: 14 amino acids. The DNA of the CDR3 is TGTGCCAGCGCAACCATCGGAGGAGGGTATGGCTACACCTTC. Its protein product is CASATIGGGYGYTF.